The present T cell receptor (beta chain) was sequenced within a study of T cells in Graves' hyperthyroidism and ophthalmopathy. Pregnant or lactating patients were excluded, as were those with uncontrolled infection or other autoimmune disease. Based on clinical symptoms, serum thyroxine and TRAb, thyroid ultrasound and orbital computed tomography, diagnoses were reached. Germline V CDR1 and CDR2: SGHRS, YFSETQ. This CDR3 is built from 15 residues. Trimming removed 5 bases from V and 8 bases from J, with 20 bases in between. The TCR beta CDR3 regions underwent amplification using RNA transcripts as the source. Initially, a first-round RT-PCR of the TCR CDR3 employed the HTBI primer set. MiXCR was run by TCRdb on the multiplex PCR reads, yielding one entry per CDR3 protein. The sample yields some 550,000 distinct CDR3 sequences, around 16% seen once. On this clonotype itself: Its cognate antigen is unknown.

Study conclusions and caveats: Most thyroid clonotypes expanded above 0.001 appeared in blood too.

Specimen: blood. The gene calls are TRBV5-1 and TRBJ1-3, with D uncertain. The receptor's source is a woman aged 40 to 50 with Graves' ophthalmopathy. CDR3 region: CASRVDGRLIDTIYF. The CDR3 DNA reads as TGCGCCAGCAGGGTGGACGGCCGGCTCATAGACACCATATATTTT.